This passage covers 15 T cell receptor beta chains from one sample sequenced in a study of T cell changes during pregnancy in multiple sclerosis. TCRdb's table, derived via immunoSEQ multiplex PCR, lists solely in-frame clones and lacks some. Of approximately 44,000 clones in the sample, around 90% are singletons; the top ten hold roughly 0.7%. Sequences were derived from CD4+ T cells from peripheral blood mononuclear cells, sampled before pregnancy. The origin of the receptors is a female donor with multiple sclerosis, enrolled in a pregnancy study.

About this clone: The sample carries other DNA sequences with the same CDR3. CDR3 region: CASSLAATEKETQYF. In DNA form, the CDR3 reads TGCGCCAGCAGCTTGGCCGCGACAGAGAAAGAGACCCAGTACTTC. This chain connects TRBV5-1 to TRBJ2-5, with D tentatively TRBD1 (5 bases). The V end was cut by 0 bases, the J end by 3 bases, with 12 bases between. Germline assignment: CDR1 SGHRS and CDR2 YFSETQ. The CDR3 consists of 15 residues. Full variable domain (outside the CDR3, taken from reference TRBV5-1 and TRBJ2-5): KAGVTQTPRYLIKTRGQQVTLSCSPISGHRSVSWYQQTPGQGLQFLFEYFSETQRNKGNFPGRFSGRQFSNSRSEMNVSTLELGDSALYLCASSLAATEKETQYFGPGTRLLVL.

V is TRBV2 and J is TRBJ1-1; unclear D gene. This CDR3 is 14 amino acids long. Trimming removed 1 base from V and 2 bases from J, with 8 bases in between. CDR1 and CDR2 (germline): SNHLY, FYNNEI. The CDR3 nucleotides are TGTGCCAGCAGTGAAGGACTTTCCAACACTGAAGCTTTCTTT. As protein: CASSEGLSNTEAFF.

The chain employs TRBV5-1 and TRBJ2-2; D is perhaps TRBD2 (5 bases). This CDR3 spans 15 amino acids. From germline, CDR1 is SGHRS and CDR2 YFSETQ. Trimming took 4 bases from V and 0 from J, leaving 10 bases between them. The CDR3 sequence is CASSLDGANTGELFF. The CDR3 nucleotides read TGCGCCAGCAGCCTGGACGGGGCGAACACCGGGGAGCTGTTTTTT.

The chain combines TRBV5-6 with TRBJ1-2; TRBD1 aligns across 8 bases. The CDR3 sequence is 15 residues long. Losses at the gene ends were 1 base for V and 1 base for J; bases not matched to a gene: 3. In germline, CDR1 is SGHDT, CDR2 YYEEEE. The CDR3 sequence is CASSLRTGYNYGYTF. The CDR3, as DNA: TGTGCCAGCAGCTTGCGGACAGGGTATAACTATGGCTACACCTTC.

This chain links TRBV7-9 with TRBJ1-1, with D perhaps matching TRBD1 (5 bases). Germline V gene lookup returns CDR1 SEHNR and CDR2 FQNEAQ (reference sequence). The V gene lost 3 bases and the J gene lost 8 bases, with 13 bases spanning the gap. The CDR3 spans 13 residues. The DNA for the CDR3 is TGTGCCAGCAGCTTGGGGCGGGCGGGAGAAGCTTTCTTT. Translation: CASSLGRAGEAFF.

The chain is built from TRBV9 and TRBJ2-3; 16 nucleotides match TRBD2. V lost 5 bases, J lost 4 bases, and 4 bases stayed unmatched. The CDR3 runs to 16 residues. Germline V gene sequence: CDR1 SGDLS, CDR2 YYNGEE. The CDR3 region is CASRKGLAGGPDTQYF. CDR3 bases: TGTGCCAGCAGAAAGGGACTAGCGGGGGGGCCAGATACGCAGTATTTT.

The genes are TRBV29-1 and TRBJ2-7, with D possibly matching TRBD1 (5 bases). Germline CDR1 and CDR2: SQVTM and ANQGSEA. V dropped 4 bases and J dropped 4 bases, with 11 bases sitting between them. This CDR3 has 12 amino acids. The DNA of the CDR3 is TGCAGCGTTGGGGGCGGTCCTTACGAGCAGTACTTC. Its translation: CSVGGGPYEQYF.

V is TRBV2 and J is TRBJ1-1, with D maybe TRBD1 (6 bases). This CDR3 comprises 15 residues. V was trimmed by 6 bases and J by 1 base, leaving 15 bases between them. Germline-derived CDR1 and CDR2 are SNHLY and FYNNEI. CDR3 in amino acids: CASSLQGFGNTEAFF. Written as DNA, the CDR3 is TGTGCCAGCAGCTTACAGGGTTTTGGGAACACTGAAGCTTTCTTT.

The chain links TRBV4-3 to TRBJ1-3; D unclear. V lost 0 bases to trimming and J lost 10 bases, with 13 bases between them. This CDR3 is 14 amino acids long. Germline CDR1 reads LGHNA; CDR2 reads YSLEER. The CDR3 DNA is TGCGCCAGCAGCCAAGATATTAACGCCCGGACCATATATTTT. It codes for CASSQDINARTIYF.

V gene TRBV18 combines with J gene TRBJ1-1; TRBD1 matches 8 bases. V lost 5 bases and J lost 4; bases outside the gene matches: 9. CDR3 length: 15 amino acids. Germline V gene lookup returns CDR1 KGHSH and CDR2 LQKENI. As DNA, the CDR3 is TGTGCCAGCTCAAACTTACAGGGGGATTTCACTGAAGCTTTCTTT. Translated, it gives CASSNLQGDFTEAFF.

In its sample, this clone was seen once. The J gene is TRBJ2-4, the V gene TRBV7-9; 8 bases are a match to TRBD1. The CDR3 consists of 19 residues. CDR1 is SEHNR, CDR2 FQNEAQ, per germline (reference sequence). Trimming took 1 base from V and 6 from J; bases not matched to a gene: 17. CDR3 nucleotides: TGTGCCAGCAGCTTAGTTGGTAGGACAGGGTCGGCTTCAGGAAACATTCAGTACTTC. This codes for CASSLVGRTGSASGNIQYF.

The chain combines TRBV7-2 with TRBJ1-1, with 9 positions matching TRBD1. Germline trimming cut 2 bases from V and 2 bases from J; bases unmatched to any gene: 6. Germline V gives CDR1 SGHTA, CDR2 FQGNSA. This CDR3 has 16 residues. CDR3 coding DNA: TGTGCCAGCAGCTTATCCGGGACAGGGCTTAACACTGAAGCTTTCTTT. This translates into CASSLSGTGLNTEAFF. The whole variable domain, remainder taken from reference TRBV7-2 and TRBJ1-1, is GAGVSQSPSNKVTEKGKDVELRCDPISGHTALYWYRQSLGQGLEFLIYFQGNSAPDKSGLPSDRFSAERTGGSVSTLTIQRTQQEDSAVYLCASSLSGTGLNTEAFFGQGTRLTVV.

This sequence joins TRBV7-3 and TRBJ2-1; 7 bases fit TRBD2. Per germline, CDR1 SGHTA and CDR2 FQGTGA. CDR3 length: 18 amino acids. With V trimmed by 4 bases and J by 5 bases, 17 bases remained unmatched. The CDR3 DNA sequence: TGTGCCAGCAGCTCATTTAGCGGACTCCTTGGGGGGGACAATGAGCAGTTCTTC. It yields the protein CASSSFSGLLGGDNEQFF. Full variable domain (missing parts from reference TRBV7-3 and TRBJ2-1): GAGVSQTPSNKVTEKGKYVELRCDPISGHTALYWYRQSLGQGPEFLIYFQGTGAADDSGLPNDRFFAVRPEGSVSTLKIQRTERGDSAVYLCASSSFSGLLGGDNEQFFGPGTRLTVL.

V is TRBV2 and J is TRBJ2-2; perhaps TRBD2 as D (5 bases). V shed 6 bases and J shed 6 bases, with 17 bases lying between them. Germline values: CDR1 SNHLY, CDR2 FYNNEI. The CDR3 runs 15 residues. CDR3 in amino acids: CASRRTDLGAGELFF. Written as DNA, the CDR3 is TGTGCCAGCAGGCGGACGGACCTCGGGGCCGGGGAGCTGTTTTTT.

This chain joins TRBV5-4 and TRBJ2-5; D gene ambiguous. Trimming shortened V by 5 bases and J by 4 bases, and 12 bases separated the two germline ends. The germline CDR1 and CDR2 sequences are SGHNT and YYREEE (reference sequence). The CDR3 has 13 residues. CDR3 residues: CASSGRKGETQYF. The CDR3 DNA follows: TGTGCCAGCAGTGGGCGTAAAGGAGAGACCCAGTACTTC.